This T cell receptor beta chain derives from a study of regulatory T cells in long-lasting Graves disease. Assembly of TCR beta libraries relied on iRepertoire HTBI primers together with Arm-PCR of CDR3 regions. TCRdb re-derived calls from the multiplex PCR reads in MiXCR, one entry per CDR3 protein. The sample records about 400,000 distinct CDR3 sequences, 15% being singletons. This clonotype was counted many times. Compared with germline, one end of the junction differs, possibly owing to a read error. Germline V gene lookup returns CDR1 MGHRA and CDR2 YSYEKL. This CDR3 spans 17 amino acids. Noted time point: newly diagnosed GD, antithyroid drugs for less than 3 months. Isolated PBMC RNA provided the starting material for the TCR library. This same sample was also taken into another study, of T cells in Graves' hyperthyroidism and ophthalmopathy. This second study notes: The study excluded patients with uncontrolled infection, other autoimmune disease, pregnancy or lactation. First-round RT-PCR targeting the TCR CDR3 was performed with the HTBI primer set. Patients with ophthalmopathy were separated from those with stable hyperthyroidism by a 13 V-J model.

The sample was peripheral blood mononuclear cells (PBMCs), taken at new diagnosis, from a patient treated with antithyroid drugs. The TCR was taken from a woman in her 40s with Graves disease. This sequence joins TRBV4-1 and TRBJ2-3; TRBD1 matches 8 bases. CDR3 loop: CASSQDRRGRRTDTQYF. In nucleotides, the CDR3 is TGTGCCAGCAGCCAAGATCGCAGGGGGCGAAGGACAGATACGCAGTATTTT.